This passage covers 7 T cell receptor beta chains from one sample sequenced in a study of T cell repertoires in cytomegalovirus infection. Antigens for these TCRs are unknown. TCRdb itself ran the reads through MiXCR, one entry per CDR3 protein. Counted here are approximately 770,000 distinct CDR3 sequences, about 28% occurring once; the ten biggest clones make up roughly 13%. The material was cultured CD8+ T cells from PBMCs, obtained from culture after CMV antigen stimulation. Receptors originate from a human donor in good health (CMV status not recorded). Some clones in this sample may be carry-over from other donors' samples.

This clonotype showed up many times. V gene TRBV7-2 combines with J gene TRBJ2-5; the D gene is possibly TRBD1 (6 bases). The CDR3 is made up of 16 amino acids. The germline V gene has CDR1 SGHTA and CDR2 FQGNSA. Deletions cut 2 bases from V and 2 bases from J, with 15 bases between. Here the CDR3 reads CASSLRTVGIQETQYF. In DNA, the CDR3 is TGTGCCAGCAGCTTAAGGACAGTGGGAATTCAAGAGACCCAGTACTTC.

This clonotype has at least ten counts. The chain recombines TRBV12-3 or TRBV12-4 with TRBJ2-1, with 8 bases aligning to TRBD2. J gave up 1 base and V 8 bases, and 10 bases lay outside the gene matches. The CDR3 totals 16 residues. The CDR3: CASGSPSGGSYNEQFF. The CDR3 DNA reads as TGTGCCAGCGGATCCCCGAGCGGGGGTTCCTACAATGAGCAGTTCTTC.

The J gene is TRBJ2-1, the V gene TRBV19; TRBD1 matches 12 bases. Germline V gene lookup returns CDR1 LNHDA and CDR2 SQIVND (reference sequence). The J segment lost 5 bases and the V segment lost 5 bases, leaving 4 bases of the junction unmatched. The CDR3 runs to 15 residues. The CDR3 loop reads CASSFGTGGNNEQFF. The CDR3 DNA follows: TGTGCCAGTAGTTTTGGGACAGGGGGCAACAATGAGCAGTTCTTC.

This clonotype was detected ten times or more. This chain joins TRBV6-6 and TRBJ2-7; D is unresolved. CDR3 length equals 12 residues. Germline CDR1 is MNHNY and CDR2 is SVGAGI (reference sequence). The V end was cut by 2 bases, the J end by 1 base, with 3 bases between. The CDR3: CASSYNSYEQYV. CDR3 nucleotide sequence: TGTGCCAGCAGTTACAATTCCTACGAGCAGTACGTC.

Worth noting for this clonotype: This may arise from a read error, as a much more abundant clone is one base away. V and J are TRBV7-9 and TRBJ1-1; no clear D gene. The CDR3 length is 13 residues. Germline lookup yields CDR1 SEHNR and CDR2 FQNEAQ (reference sequence). With 1 base removed from V and 6 bases from J, the gap between germline ends came to 9 bases. For the CDR3, the DNA is TGTGCCAGCAGCTTAGGGCCGGGCCCTGAAGCTTTCTTT. Translating it yields CASSLGPGPEAFF.

The rearrangement joins TRBV24-1 to TRBJ2-1, with 7 bases lining up with TRBD1. Germline V gene data show CDR1 as KGHDR and CDR2 as SFDVKD. The CDR3 loop spans 14 amino acids. J gave up 8 bases and V 3 bases, and 6 bases lay outside the gene matches. This CDR3 is CATSDTDRADEQFF. The CDR3 region has the DNA TGTGCCACCAGTGATACTGACAGGGCTGATGAGCAGTTCTTC.

The chain is built from TRBV6-6 and TRBJ2-7, with 11 positions matching TRBD2. Germline lookup yields CDR1 MNHNY and CDR2 SVGAGI (reference sequence). V dropped 0 bases and J dropped 3; count of bases not matched to a gene: 7. CDR3 length: 17 amino acids. CDR3 DNA sequence: TGTGCCAGCAGTTACTCAGCTAGCGGGGGGACGAACTACGAGCAGTACTTC. This sequence encodes CASSYSASGGTNYEQYF.